This T cell receptor (beta chain) was sequenced during a study of blood T cell repertoires in COVID-19 (dated by TCRdb to 2018 to 2020). Regarding the study in general: Samples covering the acute and convalescent phases of COVID-19 were provided by collaborators in the United States, Italy and Spain. The material from the prospective study consisted of cDNA or gDNA derived from T cells, B-cell-depleted T cells, or PBMCs. The dataset comprised deeply sampled blood TCRbeta repertoires from subjects exposed to, actively infected with, or recovered from COVID-19. The repertoires were made available in a free public database intended to serve as a resource for research on the immune response to SARS-CoV-2. The samples were drawn from the first 160 participants of the ongoing ImmuneRACE study and from some 1,300 subjects provided by 6 global collaborators. A de-identified subject ID, COVID-19 status, age in years and sex were almost always included in the sample metadata. Where available, HLA class I and class II types were taken from metadata supplied by the sample provider and were not determined by assay-based typing.

TCRbeta CDR3 regions were amplified from genomic DNA using the immunoSEQ Assay, a bias-controlled multiplex PCR. From the authors' description of their analysis: The number of nucleated cells in each sample was estimated from the amplification of reference gene primers within the assay. To quantify the absolute abundance of each unique TCRbeta CDR3 rearrangement, sequence reads were collapsed and filtered. Productive Simpson clonality was computed per sample as the square root of Simpson's diversity index over productive rearrangements. Drawn from immuneACCESS, this table holds only the in-frame rearrangements with V and J called that TCRdb kept. Clones are partly lost; checked studies trace under half to an unresolved V gene and leave the rest unexplained. V and J calls and clone size come straight from that table; D and trimming were deduced from the DNA. The sample table contains about 210,000 clones; only one count was recorded for around 85% of them. The ten most abundant clones make up over 15% of the sample.

In the prospective study, participants were about 18 to 89 years old, resided in about two dozen geographic areas of the United States, and were enrolled through a virtual design. In the prospective study, cohorts were assigned on the basis of participant-reported clinical history obtained from a screening survey and a study questionnaire. Recovered participants in ImmuneRACE Cohort 3 were defined by two consecutive negative NP/OP PCR tests, clearance by a healthcare professional, or resolution of symptoms. In the prospective study, whole blood, serum and a nasopharyngeal or oropharyngeal swab were collected from each participant by mobile phlebotomists. Over a roughly 2-month period, participants in the prospective study had the option of providing additional blood draws and questionnaires. Prospective study blood samples were shipped either frozen or at room temperature before DNA extraction.

Study-wide findings and limitations: The amount of clinical and demographic metadata varied by source and participant and was provided uncurated.

Trimming removed 0 bases from V and 4 bases from J, leaving 10 bases between the germline ends. From its cysteine to its phenylalanine, the CDR3 spans 15 amino acids. Only the CDR3 portion is preserved as DNA: 45 bases, with reading frame beginning at the first base. Per the germline V gene, MGHRA is the CDR1 and YSYEKL is the CDR2. With regard to this clone: What antigen it recognizes has not been identified. Base qualities are not recorded, but no much larger clone differs from it by a single base.

Sequencing was carried out using PBMCs or T cells enriched from blood (not recorded which). The V and J genes are TRBV4-1 and TRBJ2-1; confidence is insufficient to name the D gene. This receptor was obtained from a middle-aged man who had recovered from COVID-19. The CDR3 has the sequence CASSQEVLQYNEQFF. In nucleotides, the sequence is TGCGCCAGCAGCCAAGAAGTGTTACAATACAATGAGCAGTTCTTC.